The 25 T cell receptor beta chains given below trace back to one sample, sequenced in a study of shared clonotypes between healthy human individuals. TCRdb keeps only in-frame clones here, not all; method: immunoSEQ multiplex PCR. The sample holds millions of clones, 85% to 95% seen once. The specimen sequenced was naive CD4+ T cells from PBMCs. Stated subset: CD45RA+ positively selected. These TCRs come from a man aged 18 to 30 in good health. Some clones in this sample may be carry-over from other donors' samples.

The rearrangement joins TRBV28 to TRBJ2-7; D gene uncertain. Germline lookup yields CDR1 MDHEN and CDR2 SYDVKM. V was shortened by 6 bases and J by 4 bases, with 10 bases between the two germline ends. CDR3 length equals 12 residues. The CDR3 bases are TGTGCCAGCAGACATTCAGGTTACGAGCAGTACTTC. Translated: CASRHSGYEQYF.

The chain joins TRBV15 to TRBJ2-6; D is uncertain. Trimming left V 4 bases short and J 0 bases short, with 7 bases between. CDR3 length: 15 amino acids. The germline CDR1 and CDR2 sequences are LNHNV and YYDKDF (reference sequence). CDR3 amino acids: CATSKGNSGANVLTF. The CDR3 coding sequence is TGTGCCACCAGCAAAGGTAACTCTGGGGCCAACGTCCTGACTTTC.

For this clone: A read error may produce the germline difference seen at one junction end. Within the sample, other DNA sequences also encode this same CDR3. The chain carries TRBV28 and TRBJ2-7; 7 bases are a match to TRBD2. This CDR3 region has 12 residues. Germline assignment: CDR1 MDHEN and CDR2 SYDVKM. The CDR3 DNA follows: TGTGCCAGCAGTTATCTAGCGGTGGAGCAGTACTTT. It specifies CASSYLAVEQYF. Together with reference TRBV28 and TRBJ2-7, the CDR3 gives the full variable domain: DVKVTQSSRYLVKRTGEKVFLECVQDMDHENMFWYRQDPGLGLRLIYFSYDVKMKEKGDIPEGYSVSREKKERFSLILESASTNQTSMYLCASSYLAVEQYFGPGTRLTVT.

J is TRBJ2-7 and V is TRBV5-1, with TRBD2 matching 12 bases. Trimming cost V 4 bases and J 4 bases; bases outside gene matches: 9. CDR1 is SGHRS and CDR2 is YFSETQ in the germline V gene. This CDR3 region has 16 residues. The CDR3 DNA sequence: TGCGCCAGCAGCGTATCTAGCGGGAGGGCCGGGTACGAGCAGTACTTC. Protein sequence: CASSVSSGRAGYEQYF. The entire variable domain, with the rest obtained from reference TRBV5-1 and TRBJ2-7, is as follows: KAGVTQTPRYLIKTRGQQVTLSCSPISGHRSVSWYQQTPGQGLQFLFEYFSETQRNKGNFPGRFSGRQFSNSRSEMNVSTLELGDSALYLCASSVSSGRAGYEQYFGPGTRLTVT.

The chain couples TRBV28 to TRBJ2-1; maybe TRBD1 (6 bases). Germline lookup yields CDR1 MDHEN and CDR2 SYDVKM. The CDR3 sequence is 11 residues long. V lost 5 bases and J 12 bases, leaving 11 bases between the germline ends. DNA of the CDR3: TGTGCCAGCAGTCGTCGCAGGGGGCAGTTCTTC. It translates to CASSRRRGQFF.

The chain combines TRBV27 with TRBJ1-2, with D unclear. Per germline, CDR1 MNHEY and CDR2 SMNVEV (reference sequence). Trimming removed 7 bases at V and 0 bases at J, with 12 bases between. The CDR3 runs to 14 residues. The CDR3 sequence is CASTERGTNYGYTF. In nucleotides, the CDR3 is TGTGCCAGCACCGAACGGGGTACTAACTATGGCTACACCTTC.

This chain connects TRBV7-6 to TRBJ2-5; the D gene is possibly TRBD1 (5 bases). The germline V gene has CDR1 SGHVS and CDR2 FNYEAQ. V was cut by 7 bases and J by 4 bases, with 22 bases left in between. The CDR3 runs to 16 residues. In DNA, the CDR3 is TGTGCCAGCACCTATAACGGACCCCTTAGGGGAGAGACCCAGTACTTC. It is translated as CASTYNGPLRGETQYF.

The genes are TRBV18 and TRBJ1-3; D gene unclear. The V end lost 8 bases, the J end lost 4 bases, and 12 bases lay between the germline ends. The CDR3 loop spans 13 amino acids. The germline V gene encodes CDR1 KGHSH and CDR2 LQKENI. CDR3 residues: CASPDLGGNTIYF. In nucleotides, the CDR3 is TGTGCCAGCCCAGACCTGGGGGGAAACACCATATATTTT.

This chain joins TRBV5-1 and TRBJ2-3, with 8 bases that match TRBD1. V shed 5 bases and J 0 bases; nucleotides not matched to a gene: 5. The CDR3 loop spans 15 amino acids. Germline CDR1 and CDR2: SGHRS and YFSETQ. The CDR3 nucleotides read TGCGCCAGCAGAAGGACAGGGCTAAGCACAGATACGCAGTATTTT. Amino acids: CASRRTGLSTDTQYF.

The V gene is TRBV19, the J gene TRBJ2-1, with 13 bases identical to TRBD2. This CDR3 has 14 residues. CDR1 LNHDA and CDR2 SQIVND come from the germline V gene (reference sequence). With 5 bases clipped from V and 9 bases from J, the junction kept 4 bases outside the gene matches. CDR3 bases: TGTGCCAGTAGTCGGACTAGCGGGAGTGGTGAGCAGTTCTTC. It is translated as CASSRTSGSGEQFF. The whole variable domain, remainder taken from reference TRBV19 and TRBJ2-1, is DGGITQSPKYLFRKEGQNVTLSCEQNLNHDAMYWYRQDPGQGLRLIYYSQIVNDFQKGDIAEGYSVSREKKESFPLTVTSAQKNPTAFYLCASSRTSGSGEQFFGPGTRLTVL.

The sample holds a few counts of this clone. The rearrangement joins TRBV5-1 to TRBJ1-1, with TRBD1 as a possible D gene (5 bases). The V end was cut by 5 bases, the J end by 5 bases, with 13 bases between. The CDR3 totals 13 residues. Looked up from germline, CDR1 is SGHRS and CDR2 is YFSETQ. The CDR3 loop is CASRLPGMTEAFF. The CDR3 nucleotides read TGCGCCAGCAGACTACCAGGGATGACTGAAGCTTTCTTT.

The rearrangement uses TRBV5-4 and TRBJ2-5, with TRBD1 identical over 10 bases. CDR3 length: 15 residues. In germline, CDR1 is SGHNT, CDR2 YYREEE (reference sequence). Trimming removed 0 bases from V and 5 bases from J; junction bases left unmatched: 4. This CDR3 is CASSLGGTGEETQYF. CDR3 DNA: TGTGCCAGCAGCTTGGGTGGGACAGGGGAGGAGACCCAGTACTTC.

The chain joins TRBV7-9 to TRBJ1-2; 8 nucleotides align to TRBD1. This CDR3 spans 13 amino acids. The germline gives CDR1 SEHNR, CDR2 FQNEAQ (reference sequence). Trimming took 6 bases from V and 6 from J; bases not matched to a gene: 6. The CDR3 DNA follows: TGTGCCAGCAGACCTACAGGGGGTGATGGCTACACCTTC. It translates to CASRPTGGDGYTF.

V usage is TRBV2 and J usage is TRBJ1-5; tentative D call: TRBD1 (6 bases). There are 13 residues in the CDR3. Germline values: CDR1 SNHLY, CDR2 FYNNEI. V was cut by 8 bases and J by 5 bases, with 13 bases left in between. CDR3 loop: CASSRDTHQPQHF. In DNA form, the CDR3 reads TGTGCCAGCTCCCGGGACACCCATCAGCCCCAGCATTTT.

This chain links TRBV4-1 with TRBJ2-1, with 13 bases lining up with TRBD2. Unmatched junction bases numbered 10, after V lost 2 bases and J lost 0 bases. The CDR3 has 20 residues. Germline-derived CDR1 and CDR2 are MGHRA and YSYEKL. CDR3 in amino acids: CASSQQGLAGTQSSYNEQFF. DNA of the CDR3: TGCGCCAGCAGCCAACAGGGACTAGCGGGGACCCAGAGCTCCTACAATGAGCAGTTCTTC.

About this clone itself: This sample includes further DNA sequences coding for the same CDR3. The chain carries TRBV6-5 and TRBJ2-2, with 10 bases fitting TRBD1. V dropped 6 bases and J dropped 4; count of bases not matched to a gene: 5. CDR1 and CDR2 (germline): MNHEY, SVGAGI. The CDR3 length is 15 residues. CDR3 coding DNA: TGTGCCAGCAGAAGACAGGGGGCGGGCACCGGGGAGCTGTTTTTT. Translating it yields CASRRQGAGTGELFF.

This rearrangement joins TRBV19 to TRBJ1-4, with 10 bases that match TRBD1. The CDR3 runs 18 residues. V trimming: 6 bases; J trimming: 8 bases; junction bases outside the gene matches: 18. CDR1 and CDR2 (germline): LNHDA, SQIVND (reference sequence). This chain's CDR3 is CASRPNLGQGNQGEKLFF. Written as DNA, the CDR3 is TGTGCCAGTAGACCGAACTTGGGACAGGGGAACCAGGGAGAAAAACTGTTTTTT.

This chain links TRBV2 with TRBJ2-1, with 7 nucleotides matching TRBD1. Trimming removed 6 bases from V and 8 bases from J; junction bases left unmatched: 7. From germline, CDR1 is SNHLY and CDR2 FYNNEI. The CDR3 length is 13 residues. CDR3 amino acids: CASRQQGTDEQFF. DNA of the CDR3: TGTGCCAGCAGACAACAGGGGACGGATGAGCAGTTCTTC.

The J gene is TRBJ2-1, the V gene TRBV5-1; either TRBD1 or TRBD2 may supply D (5 bases each). This CDR3 has 12 residues. Germline V gives CDR1 SGHRS, CDR2 YFSETQ. Trimming left V 7 bases short and J 6 bases short, with 11 bases between. In DNA, the CDR3 is TGCGCCAGCCACGAGGGGCGCAATGAGCAGTTCTTC. It specifies CASHEGRNEQFF. Complete variable domain (other parts from reference TRBV5-1 and TRBJ2-1): KAGVTQTPRYLIKTRGQQVTLSCSPISGHRSVSWYQQTPGQGLQFLFEYFSETQRNKGNFPGRFSGRQFSNSRSEMNVSTLELGDSALYLCASHEGRNEQFFGPGTRLTVL.

This chain connects TRBV10-3 to TRBJ1-4; no clear D gene. Per the germline V gene, CDR1 is ENHRY and CDR2 is SYGVKD. Deletions cut 5 bases from V and 7 bases from J, with 8 bases between. The CDR3 is made up of 12 amino acids. The DNA for the CDR3 is TGTGCCATCAGTCCTGGGTTTGAAAAACTGTTTTTT. Translation gives CAISPGFEKLFF.

J is TRBJ2-5 and V is TRBV10-3, with D tentatively TRBD2 (5 bases). The CDR3 is 15 residues long. The ends were cut back, 6 bases at V and 2 bases at J, with 16 bases in the middle. Germline lookup yields CDR1 ENHRY and CDR2 SYGVKD. The CDR3 loop reads CAISSRLEGQETQYF. CDR3 in DNA: TGTGCCATCAGCTCCCGTTTAGAGGGTCAAGAGACCCAGTACTTC.

The rearrangement uses TRBV30 and TRBJ1-5, with no clear D. The V and J ends lost 0 bases and 6 bases respectively, with 9 bases between them. Looked up from germline, CDR1 is GTSNPN and CDR2 is SVGIG (reference sequence). This CDR3 contains 13 residues. The CDR3 DNA reads as TGTGCCTGGAGTGTGGGGATTCTTCAGCCCCAGCATTTT. The encoded protein is CAWSVGILQPQHF.

J is TRBJ2-2 and V is TRBV2; the D is unclear. The CDR3 length is 11 residues. Trimming pared 6 bases from V and 7 bases from J, leaving 6 bases between. CDR1 is SNHLY and CDR2 is FYNNEI in the germline V gene. The CDR3 here is CASRVVGELFF. In DNA, the CDR3 is TGTGCCAGCAGGGTCGTCGGGGAGCTGTTTTTT.

The genes are TRBV29-1 and TRBJ2-3, with TRBD2 as a possible D gene (5 bases). CDR3 length: 15 amino acids. Germline values: CDR1 SQVTM, CDR2 ANQGSEA. Trimming pared 6 bases from V and 2 bases from J, leaving 18 bases between. The CDR3 sequence is CSVTDRRMLTDTQYF. The CDR3 bases are TGCAGCGTCACCGACCGGAGGATGCTCACAGATACGCAGTATTTT.

The chain carries TRBV6-1 and TRBJ1-4; D ambiguous. This CDR3 spans 12 amino acids. Germline CDR1 MNHNS, CDR2 SASEGT. The V gene lost 6 bases and the J gene lost 3 bases, with 5 bases spanning the gap. DNA for the CDR3: TGTGCCAGCAGACCCCCTAATGAAAAACTGTTTTTT. Translating it yields CASRPPNEKLFF.